This entry features one T cell receptor beta chain sequence. Antigen unknown. cDNA molecules carried unique molecular identifiers, and template switching added a universal primer site. TCRdb reprocessed the 5' RACE reads with MiXCR, giving one entry per CDR3 protein. The sample includes 550,000 to 700,000 distinct CDR3 sequences, around a tenth of them seen just once. These data come from a study of identical twins. Points from the study as a whole: Fewer insertions were carried by abundant cord blood beta clonotypes, but none was seen in memory repertoires. Researchers reported excess low generation probability among twin-shared out-of-frame alpha sequences. Zero-insertion analyses might be partly confounded by invariant T cells like MAIT and iNKT.

CDR1 is DFQATT and CDR2 is SNEGSKA in the germline V gene (reference sequence). V lost 2 bases and J 0 bases, leaving 8 bases between the germline ends. The CDR3 consists of 13 residues. Separately, the same data were catalogued under a study of yellow fever vaccine responses in identical twins.

The receptor was isolated from a woman between 18 and 30 years old in good health. The chain employs TRBV20-1 and TRBJ2-7, with D uncertain. Input material: PBMCs. The DNA of the CDR3 is TGCAGTGCTAGAAGCGTCAGCTCCTACGAGCAGTACTTC. Residues: CSARSVSSYEQYF.